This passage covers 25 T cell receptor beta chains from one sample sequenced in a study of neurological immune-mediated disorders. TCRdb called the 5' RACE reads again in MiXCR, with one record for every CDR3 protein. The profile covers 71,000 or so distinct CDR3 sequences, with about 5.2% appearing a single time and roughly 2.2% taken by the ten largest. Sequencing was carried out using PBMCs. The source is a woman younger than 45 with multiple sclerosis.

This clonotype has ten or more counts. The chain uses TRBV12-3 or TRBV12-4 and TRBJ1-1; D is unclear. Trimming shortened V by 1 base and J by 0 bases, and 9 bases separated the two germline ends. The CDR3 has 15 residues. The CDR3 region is CASSLDAELNTEAFF. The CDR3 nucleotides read TGTGCCAGCAGTTTAGATGCAGAATTGAACACTGAAGCTTTCTTT.

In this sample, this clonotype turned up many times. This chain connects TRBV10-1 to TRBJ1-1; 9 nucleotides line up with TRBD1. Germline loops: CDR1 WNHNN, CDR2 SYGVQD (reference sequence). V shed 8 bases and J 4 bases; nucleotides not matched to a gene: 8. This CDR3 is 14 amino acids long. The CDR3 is CASAGTGPSTEAFF. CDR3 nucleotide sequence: TGCGCCAGCGCTGGGACAGGGCCCAGCACTGAAGCTTTCTTT.

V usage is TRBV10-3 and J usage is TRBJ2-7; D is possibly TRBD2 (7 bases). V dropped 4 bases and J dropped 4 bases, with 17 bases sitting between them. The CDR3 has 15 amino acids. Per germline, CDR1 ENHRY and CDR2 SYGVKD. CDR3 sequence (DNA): TGTGCCATCAGTGGGGGGCTAGCGGCTCCTTACGAGCAGTACGTC. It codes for CAISGGLAAPYEQYV.

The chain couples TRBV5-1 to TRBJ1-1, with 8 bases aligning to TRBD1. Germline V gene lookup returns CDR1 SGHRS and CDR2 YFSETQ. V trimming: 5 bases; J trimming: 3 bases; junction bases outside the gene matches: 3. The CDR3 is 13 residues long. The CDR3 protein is CASRKQGDTEAFF. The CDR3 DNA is TGCGCCAGCAGAAAACAGGGGGACACTGAAGCTTTCTTT.

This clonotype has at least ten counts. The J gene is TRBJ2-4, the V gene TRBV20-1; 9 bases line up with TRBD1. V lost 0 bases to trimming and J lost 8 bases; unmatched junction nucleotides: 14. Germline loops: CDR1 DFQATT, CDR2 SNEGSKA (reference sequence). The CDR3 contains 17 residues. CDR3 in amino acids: CSARDPLGQGSSYIQYF. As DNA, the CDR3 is TGCAGTGCTAGAGATCCCCTGGGACAGGGAAGTTCGTACATTCAGTACTTC.

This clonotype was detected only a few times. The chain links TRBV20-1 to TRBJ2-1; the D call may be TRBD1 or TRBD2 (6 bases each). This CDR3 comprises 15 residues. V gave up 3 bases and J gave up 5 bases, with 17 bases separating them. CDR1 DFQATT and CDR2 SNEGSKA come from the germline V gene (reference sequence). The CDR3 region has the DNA TGCAGTGCTAGCGTAGCGGCAGGGGCTAACAATGAGCAGTTCTTC. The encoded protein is CSASVAAGANNEQFF.

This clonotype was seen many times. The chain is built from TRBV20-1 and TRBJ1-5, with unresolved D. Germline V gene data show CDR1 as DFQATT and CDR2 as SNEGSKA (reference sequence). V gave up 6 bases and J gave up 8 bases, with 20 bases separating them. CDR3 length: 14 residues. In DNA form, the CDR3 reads TGCAGTGCCTCAATATCCGGCGGGTTCGAGCCCCAGCATTTT. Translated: CSASISGGFEPQHF.

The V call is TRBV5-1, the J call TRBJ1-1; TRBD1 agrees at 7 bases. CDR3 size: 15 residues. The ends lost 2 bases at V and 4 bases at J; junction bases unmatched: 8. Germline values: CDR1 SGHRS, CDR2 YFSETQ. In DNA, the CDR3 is TGCGCCAGCAGCTTTGAGGGGGCGATGGGCACTGAAGCTTTCTTT. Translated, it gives CASSFEGAMGTEAFF. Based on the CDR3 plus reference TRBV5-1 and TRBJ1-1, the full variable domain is KAGVTQTPRYLIKTRGQQVTLSCSPISGHRSVSWYQQTPGQGLQFLFEYFSETQRNKGNFPGRFSGRQFSNSRSEMNVSTLELGDSALYLCASSFEGAMGTEAFFGQGTRLTVV.

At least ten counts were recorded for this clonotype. The chain's CDR3 is CASSPPGIGYTF. The DNA for the CDR3 is TGTGCCAGCAGTCCGCCGGGGATTGGCTACACCTTC. The chain is built from TRBV12-3 or TRBV12-4 and TRBJ1-2; the D is unclear. The V end was cut by 5 bases, the J end by 7 bases, with 11 bases between. This CDR3 is built from 12 residues.

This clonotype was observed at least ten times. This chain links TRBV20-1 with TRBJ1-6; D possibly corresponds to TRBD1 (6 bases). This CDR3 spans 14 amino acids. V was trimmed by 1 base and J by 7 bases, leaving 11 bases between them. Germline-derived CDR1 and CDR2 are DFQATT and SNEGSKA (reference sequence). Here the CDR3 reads CSARATTGNSPLHF. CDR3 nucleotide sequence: TGCAGTGCTAGAGCTACTACAGGGAATTCACCCCTCCACTTT.

CDR3 sequence (DNA): TGCAGTGCTAGGGGACAGGGGGCAGCCTACGAGCAGTACGTC. Translated: CSARGQGAAYEQYV. The rearrangement uses TRBV20-1 and TRBJ2-7; TRBD1 agrees at 12 bases. The CDR3 runs 14 residues. In germline, CDR1 is DFQATT, CDR2 SNEGSKA (reference sequence). Germline trimming cut 3 bases from V and 2 bases from J; bases unmatched to any gene: 2.

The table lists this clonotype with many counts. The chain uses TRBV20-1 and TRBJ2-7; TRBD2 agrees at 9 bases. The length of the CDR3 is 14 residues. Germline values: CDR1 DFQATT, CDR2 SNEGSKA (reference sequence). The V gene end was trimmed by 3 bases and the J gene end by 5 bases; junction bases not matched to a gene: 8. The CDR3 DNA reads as TGCAGTGCTAGCGGCAGCGGGAGGTCCCACGAGCAGTACTTC. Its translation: CSASGSGRSHEQYF.

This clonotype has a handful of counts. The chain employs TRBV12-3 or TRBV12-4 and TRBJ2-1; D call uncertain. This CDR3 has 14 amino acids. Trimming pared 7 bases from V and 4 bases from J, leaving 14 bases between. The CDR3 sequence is CASIRLPSYNEQFF. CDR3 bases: TGTGCCAGCATAAGACTGCCGTCATACAATGAGCAGTTCTTC.

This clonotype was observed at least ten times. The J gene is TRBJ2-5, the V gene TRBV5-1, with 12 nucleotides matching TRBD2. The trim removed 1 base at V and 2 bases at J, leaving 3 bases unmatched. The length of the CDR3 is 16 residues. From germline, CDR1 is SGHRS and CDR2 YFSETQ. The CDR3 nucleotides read TGCGCCAGCAGCTTGTACCTAGCGGGGGGGCAAGAGACCCAGTACTTC. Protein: CASSLYLAGGQETQYF.

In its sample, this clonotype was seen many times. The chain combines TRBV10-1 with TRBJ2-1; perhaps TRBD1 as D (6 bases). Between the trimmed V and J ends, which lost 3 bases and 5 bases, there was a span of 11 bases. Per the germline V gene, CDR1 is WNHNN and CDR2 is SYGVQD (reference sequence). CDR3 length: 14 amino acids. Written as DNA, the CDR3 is TGCGCCAGCAGTGACAGGGGCCCAGACAATGAGCAGTTCTTC. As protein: CASSDRGPDNEQFF.

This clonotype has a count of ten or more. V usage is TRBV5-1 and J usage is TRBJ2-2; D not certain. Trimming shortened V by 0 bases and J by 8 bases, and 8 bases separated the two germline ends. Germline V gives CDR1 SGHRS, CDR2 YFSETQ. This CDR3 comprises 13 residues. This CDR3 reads CASSLDGIGELFF. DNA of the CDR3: TGCGCCAGCAGCTTGGATGGGATTGGGGAGCTGTTTTTT.

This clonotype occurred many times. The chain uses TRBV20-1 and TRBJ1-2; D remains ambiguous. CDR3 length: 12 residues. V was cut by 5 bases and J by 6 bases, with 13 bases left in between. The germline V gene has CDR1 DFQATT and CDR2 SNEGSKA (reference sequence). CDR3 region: CSAFSQMDGYTF. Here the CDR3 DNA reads TGCAGTGCTTTCTCGCAGATGGATGGCTACACCTTC.

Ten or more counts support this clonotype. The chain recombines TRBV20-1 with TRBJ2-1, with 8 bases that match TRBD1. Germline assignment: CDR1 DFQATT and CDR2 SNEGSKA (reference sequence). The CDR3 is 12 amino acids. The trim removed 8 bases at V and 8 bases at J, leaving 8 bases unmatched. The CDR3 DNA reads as TGCAGTCAGAGAGGACAGGGCGATGAGCAGTTCTTC. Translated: CSQRGQGDEQFF.

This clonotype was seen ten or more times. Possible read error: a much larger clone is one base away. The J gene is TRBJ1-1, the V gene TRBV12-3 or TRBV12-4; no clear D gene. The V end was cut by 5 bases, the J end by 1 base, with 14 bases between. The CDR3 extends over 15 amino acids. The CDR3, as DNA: TGTGCCAGCAGTCCGTTTAGGGCAGGGAACACTGAAGCTTTCTTT. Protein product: CASSPFRAGNTEAFF.

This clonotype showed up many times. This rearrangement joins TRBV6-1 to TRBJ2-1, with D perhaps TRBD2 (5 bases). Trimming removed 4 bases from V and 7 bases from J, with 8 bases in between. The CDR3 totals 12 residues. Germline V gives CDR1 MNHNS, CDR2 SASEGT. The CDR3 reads CASSGGINEQFF. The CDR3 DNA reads TGTGCCAGCAGTGGAGGGATAAATGAGCAGTTCTTC.

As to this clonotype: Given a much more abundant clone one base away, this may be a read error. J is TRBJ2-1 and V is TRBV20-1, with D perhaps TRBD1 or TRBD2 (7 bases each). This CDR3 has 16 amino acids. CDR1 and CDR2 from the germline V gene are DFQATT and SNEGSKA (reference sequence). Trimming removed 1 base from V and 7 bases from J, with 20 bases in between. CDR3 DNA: TGCAGTGCTAGAGTCCAGGGGAGGGGGCCGCGAAATGAGCAGTTCTTC. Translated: CSARVQGRGPRNEQFF.

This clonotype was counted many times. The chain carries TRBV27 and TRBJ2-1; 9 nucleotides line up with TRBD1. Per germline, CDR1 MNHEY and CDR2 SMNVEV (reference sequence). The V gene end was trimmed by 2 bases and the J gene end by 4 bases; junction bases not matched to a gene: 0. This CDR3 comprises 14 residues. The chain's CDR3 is CASSLGTGYNEQFF. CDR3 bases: TGTGCCAGCAGTTTAGGGACAGGGTACAATGAGCAGTTCTTC.

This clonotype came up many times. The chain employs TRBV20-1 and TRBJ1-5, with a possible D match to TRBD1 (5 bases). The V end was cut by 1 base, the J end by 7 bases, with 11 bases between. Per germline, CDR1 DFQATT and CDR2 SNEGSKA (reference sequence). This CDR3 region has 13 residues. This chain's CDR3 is CSARGQAGQPQHF. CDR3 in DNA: TGCAGTGCTAGAGGGCAGGCAGGGCAGCCCCAGCATTTT.

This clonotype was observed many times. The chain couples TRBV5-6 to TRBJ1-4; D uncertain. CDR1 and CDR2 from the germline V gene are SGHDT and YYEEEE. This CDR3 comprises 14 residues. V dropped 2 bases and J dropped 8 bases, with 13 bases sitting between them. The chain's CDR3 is CASSFMTTDEKLFF. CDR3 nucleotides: TGTGCCAGCAGCTTTATGACGACGGACGAAAAACTGTTTTTT.

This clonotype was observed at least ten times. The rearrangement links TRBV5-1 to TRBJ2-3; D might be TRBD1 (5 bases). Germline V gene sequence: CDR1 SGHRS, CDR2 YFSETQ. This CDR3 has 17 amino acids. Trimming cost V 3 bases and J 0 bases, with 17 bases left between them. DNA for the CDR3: TGCGCCAGCAGCTACCTCCGCCGACAGACTAGCACAGATACGCAGTATTTT. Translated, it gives CASSYLRRQTSTDTQYF.